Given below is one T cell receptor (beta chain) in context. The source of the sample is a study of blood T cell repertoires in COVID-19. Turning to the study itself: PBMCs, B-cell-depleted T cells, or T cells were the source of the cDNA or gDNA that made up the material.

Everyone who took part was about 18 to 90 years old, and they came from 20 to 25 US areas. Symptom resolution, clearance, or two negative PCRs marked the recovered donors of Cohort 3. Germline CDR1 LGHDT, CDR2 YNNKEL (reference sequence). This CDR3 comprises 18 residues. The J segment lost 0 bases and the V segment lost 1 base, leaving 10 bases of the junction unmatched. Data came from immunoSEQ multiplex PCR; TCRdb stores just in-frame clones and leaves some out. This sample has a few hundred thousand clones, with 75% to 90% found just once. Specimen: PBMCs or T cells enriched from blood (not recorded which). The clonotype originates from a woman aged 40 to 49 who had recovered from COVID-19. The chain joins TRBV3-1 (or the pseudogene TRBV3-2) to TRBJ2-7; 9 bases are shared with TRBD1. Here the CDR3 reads CASSQVPGQGEGSYEQYF. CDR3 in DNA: TGTGCCAGCAGCCAAGTGCCGGGACAGGGTGAAGGCTCCTACGAGCAGTACTTC.